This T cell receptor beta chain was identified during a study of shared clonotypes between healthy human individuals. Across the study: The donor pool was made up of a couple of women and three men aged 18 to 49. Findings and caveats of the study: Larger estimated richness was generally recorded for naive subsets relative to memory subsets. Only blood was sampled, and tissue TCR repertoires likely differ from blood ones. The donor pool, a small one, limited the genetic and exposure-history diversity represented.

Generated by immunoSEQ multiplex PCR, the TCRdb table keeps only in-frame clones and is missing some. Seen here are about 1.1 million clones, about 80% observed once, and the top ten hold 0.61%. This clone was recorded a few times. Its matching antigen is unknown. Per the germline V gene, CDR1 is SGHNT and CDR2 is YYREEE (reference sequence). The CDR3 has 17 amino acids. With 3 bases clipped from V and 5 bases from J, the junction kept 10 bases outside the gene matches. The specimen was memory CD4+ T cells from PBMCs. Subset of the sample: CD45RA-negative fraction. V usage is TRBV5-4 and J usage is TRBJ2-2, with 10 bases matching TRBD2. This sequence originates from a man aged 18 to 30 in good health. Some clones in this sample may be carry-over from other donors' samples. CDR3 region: CASSSQAGGPFTGELFF. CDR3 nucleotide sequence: TGTGCCAGCAGCTCCCAAGCGGGAGGGCCGTTTACCGGGGAGCTGTTTTTT. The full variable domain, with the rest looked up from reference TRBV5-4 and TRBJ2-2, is ETGVTQSPTHLIKTRGQQVTLRCSSQSGHNTVSWYQQALGQGPQFIFQYYREEENGRGNFPPRFSGLQFPNYSSELNVNALELDDSALYLCASSSQAGGPFTGELFFGEGSRLTVL.